The 14 T cell receptor beta chains reported below all come from one sample, sequenced in a study of cytomegalovirus exposure and HLA in healthy donors. The PCR was carried out with 60 Vbeta primers and 13 Jbeta primers. Sequencing was performed with immunoSEQ multiplex PCR; in TCRdb, only in-frame clones are kept and a portion is missing. Here the sample spans about 98,000 clones, more than 70% being singletons. Input material: PBMCs. These TCRs come from a young man in good health and CMV-seropositive.

The gene calls are TRBV14 and TRBJ1-1; 8 nucleotides match TRBD1. Trimming at V came to 6 bases and at J to 7 bases, leaving 13 bases not matched to a gene. Germline V gene data show CDR1 as SGHDN and CDR2 as FVKESK. The CDR3 consists of 15 residues. CDR3: CASSSNGAQGDEAFF. The CDR3 region has the DNA TGTGCCAGCAGTTCGAACGGGGCACAGGGGGATGAAGCTTTCTTT.

CDR3 sequence reads: CASSLGGGLAGTGSYNEQFF. The DNA of the CDR3 is TGTGCCAGCAGCTTAGGGGGGGGACTAGCGGGGACAGGGTCCTACAATGAGCAGTTCTTC. V gene TRBV5-4 combines with J gene TRBJ2-1; the match to TRBD2 covers 13 bases. This CDR3 is built from 20 residues. The V gene end was trimmed by 2 bases and the J gene end by 1 base; junction bases not matched to a gene: 12. CDR1 SGHNT and CDR2 YYREEE come from the germline V gene (reference sequence).

The rearrangement joins TRBV11-2 to TRBJ1-3; D is undetermined. Germline values: CDR1 SGHAT, CDR2 FQNNGV. This CDR3 has 14 residues. V was trimmed by 5 bases and J by 4 bases, leaving 12 bases between them. CDR3 protein: CASSRPGMGNTIYF. In DNA form, the CDR3 reads TGTGCCAGCAGCCGCCCGGGTATGGGAAACACCATATATTTT.

V gene TRBV2 combines with J gene TRBJ2-2; D is unresolved. The germline V gene has CDR1 SNHLY and CDR2 FYNNEI. Trimming removed 4 bases from V and 4 bases from J, with 10 bases in between. This CDR3 is 14 amino acids long. CDR3 DNA sequence: TGTGCCAGCAGTGCCAGACAAGGCACCGGGGAGCTGTTTTTT. It yields the protein CASSARQGTGELFF.

V and J are TRBV5-4 and TRBJ2-5; 8 bases match TRBD2. V shed 1 base, J shed 2 bases, and the junction held 1 base outside the gene matches. The CDR3 length is 14 residues. CDR1 is SGHNT and CDR2 is YYREEE in the germline V gene (reference sequence). The CDR3 DNA is TGTGCCAGCAGCTTGCGGGGGGGGCAAGAGACCCAGTACTTC. It is translated as CASSLRGGQETQYF.

The chain employs TRBV10-2 and TRBJ2-2; D is unclear. Trimming shortened V by 7 bases and J by 4 bases, and 7 bases separated the two germline ends. The length of the CDR3 is 12 residues. CDR1 WSHSY and CDR2 SAAADI come from the germline V gene. The chain's CDR3 is CASTGFTGELFF. The CDR3 DNA reads as TGCGCCAGCACCGGGTTCACCGGGGAGCTGTTTTTT.

The chain uses TRBV2 and TRBJ1-4; D is ambiguous. Trimming stripped 6 bases from V and 14 bases from J, with 22 bases between. Germline V lookup: CDR1 SNHLY, CDR2 FYNNEI. The CDR3 covers 14 residues. The CDR3 nucleotides are TGTGCCAGCAGCGAGGGCATTAGGACGAGAGAGCTGTTTTTT. Protein sequence: CASSEGIRTRELFF.

The V and J genes are TRBV6-5 and TRBJ2-1, with 12 bases matching TRBD2. The germline gives CDR1 MNHEY, CDR2 SVGAGI. The V gene end was trimmed by 2 bases and the J gene end by 5 bases; junction bases not matched to a gene: 1. The CDR3 length is 15 residues. In nucleotides, the CDR3 is TGTGCCAGCAGTTACACTAGCGGGGGGCACAATGAGCAGTTCTTC. It specifies CASSYTSGGHNEQFF.

In this sample, this clone turned up a few times. The chain joins TRBV19 to TRBJ2-7; tentative D call: TRBD2 (5 bases). V dropped 2 bases and J dropped 2 bases, with 10 bases sitting between them. CDR3 length: 14 residues. Germline V gives CDR1 LNHDA, CDR2 SQIVND (reference sequence). CDR3 bases: TGTGCCAGTAGTATAACGGGGTGGACCTACGAGCAGTACTTC. Encoded protein: CASSITGWTYEQYF. The full variable domain, its missing parts supplied by reference TRBV19 and TRBJ2-7, is DGGITQSPKYLFRKEGQNVTLSCEQNLNHDAMYWYRQDPGQGLRLIYYSQIVNDFQKGDIAEGYSVSREKKESFPLTVTSAQKNPTAFYLCASSITGWTYEQYFGPGTRLTVT.

The chain uses TRBV9 and TRBJ2-3; possible D gene TRBD2, 6 bases. V was pared by 0 bases and J by 4 bases, with 9 bases between. The CDR3 is 14 amino acids. Germline V gene sequence: CDR1 SGDLS, CDR2 YYNGEE. CDR3 coding DNA: TGTGCCAGCAGCGTAGCCAGGGAGGCAGATACGCAGTATTTT. It encodes CASSVAREADTQYF.

This chain joins TRBV2 and TRBJ1-4; unclear D gene. CDR3 size: 12 residues. Germline CDR1 SNHLY, CDR2 FYNNEI. V was cut by 6 bases and J by 8 bases, with 10 bases left in between. CDR3 amino acids: CASSLNGEKLFF. Here the CDR3 DNA reads TGTGCCAGCAGCCTAAACGGGGAAAAACTGTTTTTT.

This chain uses TRBV11-1 with TRBJ1-4; D is possibly TRBD1 (6 bases). Germline loops: CDR1 SGHAT, CDR2 FQDESV (reference sequence). V lost 1 base to trimming and J lost 6 bases, with 9 bases between them. The CDR3 length is 14 residues. The CDR3 loop is CASSLGTEDEKLFF. The CDR3 DNA reads TGTGCCAGCAGCTTAGGGACAGAGGATGAAAAACTGTTTTTT.

The rearrangement links TRBV4-1 to TRBJ2-7; D is perhaps TRBD2 (5 bases). The CDR3 runs to 15 residues. Germline values: CDR1 MGHRA, CDR2 YSYEKL. V lost 1 base and J lost 4, with 14 bases in between. In DNA form, the CDR3 reads TGCGCCAGCAGCCAAGCGTTCCGGGAAGCGTACGAGCAGTACTTC. Protein: CASSQAFREAYEQYF.

V usage is TRBV30 and J usage is TRBJ2-2; tentatively, D is TRBD1 (5 bases). This CDR3 is built from 12 residues. Germline CDR1 is GTSNPN and CDR2 is SVGIG (reference sequence). Trimming shortened V by 4 bases and J by 3 bases, and 6 bases separated the two germline ends. CDR3 loop: CAWTGHTGELFF. The CDR3 nucleotides are TGTGCCTGGACAGGGCACACCGGGGAGCTGTTTTTT.